A single sample is the source of the 29 T cell receptor beta chains below, sequenced in a study of identical twins. TCRdb passed the 5' RACE reads through MiXCR, listing each CDR3 protein once. The repertoire has about 890,000 distinct CDR3 sequences, 9% to 15% of them found once; the top ten carry about 1.5%. These data are also associated with another study on yellow fever vaccine responses in identical twins.

Input material: PBMCs. All receptors derive from a woman younger than 30 in good health.

V and J are TRBV6-1 and TRBJ2-3; D not resolved. Germline V gene lookup returns CDR1 MNHNS and CDR2 SASEGT. Trimming removed 6 bases at V and 4 bases at J, with 11 bases between. This CDR3 comprises 13 residues. CDR3 amino acids: CASSPTAADTQYF. The CDR3, as DNA: TGTGCCAGCAGCCCCACGGCGGCAGATACGCAGTATTTT.

This chain uses TRBV12-3 or TRBV12-4 with TRBJ1-5; D is ambiguous. This CDR3 contains 12 residues. The V gene lost 6 bases and the J gene lost 5 bases, with 8 bases spanning the gap. As DNA, the CDR3 is TGTGCCAGCAGCCCCAAAGATCAGCCCCAGCATTTT. Amino acids: CASSPKDQPQHF.

J is TRBJ1-2 and V is TRBV19, with TRBD1 as a possible D gene (5 bases). The V and J ends lost 4 bases and 5 bases respectively, with 11 bases between them. Germline CDR1 and CDR2: LNHDA and SQIVND (reference sequence). CDR3 size: 13 residues. CDR3: CASSTRDFYGYTF. The CDR3 DNA is TGTGCCAGTAGTACCCGGGACTTTTATGGCTACACCTTC.

In this sample, this clonotype turned up a few times. The gene calls are TRBV15 and TRBJ2-7, with a weak D call TRBD1 (7 bases). CDR3 length: 16 amino acids. Germline CDR1 is LNHNV and CDR2 is YYDKDF (reference sequence). V dropped 1 base and J dropped 3 bases, with 16 bases sitting between them. The CDR3 reads CATSRGGTVRLYEQYF. CDR3 nucleotide sequence: TGTGCCACCAGCAGAGGCGGGACAGTTAGACTCTACGAGCAGTACTTC.

There are a few counts of this clonotype. The V call is TRBV6-1, the J call TRBJ1-1; TRBD1 matches at 12 bases. The germline V gene encodes CDR1 MNHNS and CDR2 SASEGT. There are 18 residues in the CDR3. Trimming cost V 6 bases and J 4 bases; bases outside gene matches: 15. The CDR3 loop reads CASSKGWDRGHSSTEAFF. In DNA, the CDR3 is TGTGCCAGCAGCAAGGGCTGGGACAGGGGGCACTCGAGCACTGAAGCTTTCTTT.

This chain connects TRBV7-2 to TRBJ2-7; 8 bases match TRBD1. Unmatched junction bases numbered 5, after V lost 1 base and J lost 3 bases. Germline loops: CDR1 SGHTA, CDR2 FQGNSA. CDR3 size: 15 residues. The CDR3 bases are TGTGCCAGCAGCTTAGACAGGGGGTCAGGCTACGAGCAGTACTTC. It codes for CASSLDRGSGYEQYF.

The sample holds many counts of this clonotype. The chain carries TRBV7-9 and TRBJ2-3; 9 bases fit TRBD2. There are 15 residues in the CDR3. The junction had 4 bases not matched to a gene; V was cut back by 5 bases and J by 1 base. Germline values: CDR1 SEHNR, CDR2 FQNEAQ (reference sequence). In nucleotides, the CDR3 is TGTGCCAGCAGCCTCCGGACTAGCGGCACAGATACGCAGTATTTT. It specifies CASSLRTSGTDTQYF.

CDR3 sequence: CASSLSGQGANEQYF. In nucleotides, the CDR3 is TGTGCCAGCAGTTTATCCGGACAGGGGGCCAACGAGCAGTACTTC. The rearrangement uses TRBV27 and TRBJ2-7; the match to TRBD1 covers 11 bases. CDR1 is MNHEY, CDR2 SMNVEV, per germline (reference sequence). J gave up 5 bases and V 0 bases, and 3 bases lay outside the gene matches. CDR3 length equals 15 residues.

This clonotype was picked up a small number of times. The gene calls are TRBV5-1 and TRBJ1-2; 7 bases are a match to TRBD1. The CDR3 is 15 amino acids. Germline V gives CDR1 SGHRS, CDR2 YFSETQ. V gave up 1 base and J gave up 2 bases; unmatched junction bases: 5. CDR3 DNA sequence: TGCGCCAGCAGCTTGACAGGGGACAAAAACTATGGCTACACCTTC. It is translated as CASSLTGDKNYGYTF. The whole variable domain, remainder taken from reference TRBV5-1 and TRBJ1-2, is KAGVTQTPRYLIKTRGQQVTLSCSPISGHRSVSWYQQTPGQGLQFLFEYFSETQRNKGNFPGRFSGRQFSNSRSEMNVSTLELGDSALYLCASSLTGDKNYGYTFGSGTRLTVV.

This clonotype was observed a few times. The J gene is TRBJ1-4, the V gene TRBV11-3; no reliable D call. The CDR3 extends over 12 amino acids. The V gene lost 3 bases and the J gene lost 7 bases, with 6 bases spanning the gap. Per the germline V gene, CDR1 is SGHNT and CDR2 is YENEEA. The DNA of the CDR3 is TGTGCCAGCAGCTTGGGCCCTGAAAAACTGTTTTTT. Protein: CASSLGPEKLFF.

The V call is TRBV5-1, the J call TRBJ2-7; 10 bases map to TRBD1. V shed 6 bases, J shed 5 bases, and the junction held 8 bases outside the gene matches. This CDR3 is 14 amino acids long. From germline, CDR1 is SGHRS and CDR2 YFSETQ. CDR3 protein: CASTNPTGGNEQYV. The CDR3 DNA is TGCGCCAGCACCAACCCGACAGGGGGCAACGAGCAGTACGTC.

Many counts were recorded for this clonotype. J is TRBJ1-6 and V is TRBV28; D is uncertain. This CDR3 is built from 13 residues. Germline CDR1 and CDR2: MDHEN and SYDVKM. V was cut by 8 bases and J by 8 bases, with 13 bases left in between. Here the CDR3 reads CASRYSFHSPLHF. CDR3 DNA sequence: TGTGCCAGCCGATACAGTTTTCATTCACCCCTCCACTTT.

This clonotype was counted ten times or more. The chain recombines TRBV29-1 with TRBJ2-1; 8 bases match TRBD2. The germline gives CDR1 SQVTM, CDR2 ANQGSEA. CDR3 length: 12 amino acids. The V segment lost 0 bases and the J segment 12 bases; nucleotides outside the gene matches: 4. The CDR3 DNA reads TGCAGCGTTGAAGAGGGACTAGTTGTGCAGTTCTTC. Its protein is CSVEEGLVVQFF.

V and J are TRBV20-1 and TRBJ1-2; tentative D call: TRBD1 (6 bases). Between the trimmed V and J ends, which lost 4 bases and 7 bases, there was a span of 10 bases. Germline assignment: CDR1 DFQATT and CDR2 SNEGSKA (reference sequence). The CDR3 has 11 amino acids. Here the CDR3 reads CSATGESGYTF. For the CDR3, the DNA is TGCAGTGCTACAGGGGAGTCTGGCTACACCTTC.

This clonotype was detected only a few times. The rearrangement uses TRBV20-1 and TRBJ2-1; 9 positions match TRBD2. Unmatched junction bases numbered 7, after V lost 3 bases and J lost 1 base. This CDR3 spans 16 amino acids. From germline, CDR1 is DFQATT and CDR2 SNEGSKA (reference sequence). CDR3 loop: CSARENSGRSYNEQFF. The CDR3 DNA reads TGCAGTGCTAGGGAGAATAGCGGGAGATCCTACAATGAGCAGTTCTTC.

This clonotype has a handful of counts. This chain uses TRBV6-4 with TRBJ2-1; tentatively, D is TRBD2 (6 bases). V was pared by 3 bases and J by 7 bases, with 13 bases between. The CDR3 covers 14 residues. Germline assignment: CDR1 MRHNA and CDR2 SNTAGT. CDR3 sequence: CASSDLVGGNEQFF. CDR3 sequence (DNA): TGTGCCAGCAGTGATCTGGTGGGGGGAAATGAGCAGTTCTTC.

This clonotype showed up just a few times. The chain links TRBV6-2 or TRBV6-3 to TRBJ2-5; 7 bases fit TRBD1. This CDR3 has 16 amino acids. Germline V gives CDR1 MNHEY, CDR2 SVGEGT. V was clipped by 7 bases and J by 5 bases; unmatched bases: 16. The CDR3 reads CASTPIQGWFNETQYF. The CDR3 DNA sequence: TGTGCCAGCACCCCAATACAGGGGTGGTTCAACGAGACCCAGTACTTC.

This clonotype was recorded at least ten times. The chain couples TRBV29-1 to TRBJ2-7, with 10 bases identical to TRBD2. The germline CDR1 and CDR2 sequences are SQVTM and ANQGSEA. The CDR3 is 13 amino acids. Germline trimming cut 4 bases from V and 4 bases from J; bases unmatched to any gene: 4. CDR3 residues: CSVGTSGMYEQYF. The CDR3, as DNA: TGCAGCGTTGGGACTAGCGGAATGTACGAGCAGTACTTC.

In its sample, this clonotype was seen a few times. This chain connects TRBV7-8 to TRBJ2-7; no firm D call. Trimming removed 2 bases at V and 2 bases at J, with 7 bases between. Germline V gene data show CDR1 as SGHVS and CDR2 as FQNEAQ. The CDR3 contains 13 residues. The CDR3 spells CASSLNKPYEQYF. In nucleotides, the CDR3 is TGTGCCAGCAGCTTAAATAAGCCCTACGAGCAGTACTTC.

This clonotype was counted ten times or more. This rearrangement joins TRBV29-1 to TRBJ2-5; tentative D call: TRBD2 (5 bases). The CDR3 is 12 residues long. V shed 6 bases and J shed 8 bases, with 16 bases lying between them. Germline V gene lookup returns CDR1 SQVTM and CDR2 ANQGSEA. CDR3 residues: CSVDEAAATQYF. CDR3 nucleotide sequence: TGCAGCGTGGACGAAGCGGCCGCAACCCAGTACTTC.

This clonotype has at least ten counts. V and J are TRBV29-1 and TRBJ2-1, with D unresolved. The CDR3 totals 12 residues. The germline V gene encodes CDR1 SQVTM and CDR2 ANQGSEA. With 3 bases removed from V and 5 bases from J, the gap between germline ends came to 8 bases. The chain's CDR3 is CSVERGDNEQFF. As DNA, the CDR3 is TGCAGCGTTGAGCGTGGGGACAATGAGCAGTTCTTC.

This clonotype turned up a few times. The V gene is TRBV29-1, the J gene TRBJ2-1; 12 bases are a match to TRBD2. CDR3 size: 14 residues. Trimming at V came to 4 bases and at J to 7 bases, leaving 5 bases not matched to a gene. Germline assignment: CDR1 SQVTM and CDR2 ANQGSEA. The CDR3 here is CSVATSGSFNEQFF. The DNA of the CDR3 is TGCAGCGTTGCGACTAGCGGGAGTTTTAATGAGCAGTTCTTC.

The chain has TRBV2 and TRBJ2-3; weak D call: TRBD2 (5 bases). Trimming shortened V by 5 bases and J by 5 bases, and 17 bases separated the two germline ends. The CDR3 totals 15 residues. Germline V CDR1 and CDR2: SNHLY, FYNNEI. In nucleotides, the CDR3 is TGTGCCAGCAGTCTCCGGATGGGTGCGGGAGATACGCAGTATTTT. It codes for CASSLRMGAGDTQYF. Full variable domain (missing parts from reference TRBV2 and TRBJ2-3): EPEVTQTPSHQVTQMGQEVILRCVPISNHLYFYWYRQILGQKVEFLVSFYNNEISEKSEIFDDQFSVERPDGSNFTLKIRSTKLEDSAMYFCASSLRMGAGDTQYFGPGTRLTVL.

This clonotype was observed a handful of times. The genes are TRBV7-9 and TRBJ1-4; D gene uncertain. The V end was cut by 1 base, the J end by 0 bases, with 3 bases between. Looked up from germline, CDR1 is SEHNR and CDR2 is FQNEAQ (reference sequence). This CDR3 region has 14 residues. The CDR3 DNA is TGTGCCAGCAGCTTAGTCACAACTAATGAAAAACTGTTTTTT. As protein: CASSLVTTNEKLFF.

There are many counts of this clonotype. The V gene is TRBV11-2, the J gene TRBJ2-1; 9 bases agree with TRBD2. Germline V CDR1 and CDR2: SGHAT, FQNNGV. The CDR3 consists of 17 residues. The junction had 7 bases not matched to a gene; V was cut back by 1 base and J by 3 bases. The CDR3 region has the DNA TGTGCCAGCAGCTTAGCTCCGACTAGCGGAGGCTACAATGAGCAGTTCTTC. It codes for CASSLAPTSGGYNEQFF.

This clonotype was observed a few times. J is TRBJ2-1 and V is TRBV2; D is unclear. The length of the CDR3 is 12 residues. V lost 6 bases and J lost 8, with 11 bases in between. Germline V gene data show CDR1 as SNHLY and CDR2 as FYNNEI. The CDR3 sequence is CASRGRWDEQFF. In DNA form, the CDR3 reads TGTGCCAGCAGAGGCAGGTGGGATGAGCAGTTCTTC. The variable domain in full, completed from reference TRBV2 and TRBJ2-1, reads EPEVTQTPSHQVTQMGQEVILRCVPISNHLYFYWYRQILGQKVEFLVSFYNNEISEKSEIFDDQFSVERPDGSNFTLKIRSTKLEDSAMYFCASRGRWDEQFFGPGTRLTVL.

The rearrangement joins TRBV7-9 to TRBJ2-7, with 11 bases matching TRBD2. Trimming cost V 2 bases and J 7 bases; bases outside gene matches: 10. The germline gives CDR1 SEHNR, CDR2 FQNEAQ (reference sequence). The CDR3 covers 16 residues. CDR3 bases: TGTGCCAGCAGCTTACTGTTAGCGGGAGGGCCGGGGGAGCAGTACTTC. It specifies CASSLLLAGGPGEQYF.

This clonotype was counted many times. The rearrangement uses TRBV29-1 and TRBJ1-1; D gene unclear. Germline-derived CDR1 and CDR2 are SQVTM and ANQGSEA. The CDR3 runs to 16 residues. V was shortened by 0 bases and J by 9 bases, with 23 bases between the two germline ends. For the CDR3, the DNA is TGCAGCGTTGAAGAGGCGGTAGGAGCCTCACCCCTCCAAGCTTTCTTT. The encoded protein is CSVEEAVGASPLQAFF.

This clonotype has a count of ten or more. DNA of the CDR3: TGCGCCAGCAGCTTGGTTAGCGGGAACCAAGAGACCCAGTACTTC. It codes for CASSLVSGNQETQYF. The chain couples TRBV5-1 to TRBJ2-5; 8 bases agree with TRBD2. V lost 0 bases and J lost 0; bases outside the gene matches: 1. The CDR3 is 15 amino acids. Germline values: CDR1 SGHRS, CDR2 YFSETQ.